The text below deals with one T cell receptor beta chain. This record belongs to a study of T-cell reconstitution after alpha-beta-depleted transplantation in children. Using unique molecular identifiers, the investigators prepared the TCRbeta library. TCRdb passed the PCR reads through MiXCR, listing each CDR3 protein once. The profile shows 640,000 or so distinct CDR3 sequences, 16% of them singletons. The CDR3 has 14 residues. V was pared by 0 bases and J by 4 bases, with 9 bases between. CDR1 is LGHNA and CDR2 is YSLEER in the germline V gene. The sample was PBMCs from the stem cell graft donor, taken from the stem cell graft. This clonotype originated in a human donor who donated a stem cell graft to a child with acute myeloid leukemia. This sequence joins TRBV4-3 and TRBJ1-2, with D unresolved. The CDR3 DNA sequence: TGCGCCAGCAGCCAAGATCGAGGCAGCTATGGCTACACCTTC. This encodes CASSQDRGSYGYTF.